A selection of T cell receptor beta chains follows, all from one sample in a study of blood T cells in healthy people across ages. From the 5' RACE reads, TCRdb called clonotypes with MiXCR, one entry per CDR3 protein. The data contain some 750,000 distinct CDR3 sequences, 20% to 25% of them singletons. The sequencing input was blood. The receptors here all came from a man between 65 and 85 years old in good health. Both conserved end residues are part of each CDR3. A D gene is named only where the DNA matches it firmly. Part of the rows lack a size; the others show once, few, many or a class for expanded clones.

j_gene: TRBJ2-7
v_gene: TRBV6-2/TRBV6-3
abundance: few
d_gene: .
CDR3nt: TGTGCCAGCAGTTACCCTGGCGGTTACGAGCAGTACTTC
CDR3aa: CASSYPGGYEQYF

j_gene: TRBJ1-2
v_gene: TRBV6-5
abundance: .
d_gene: .
CDR3nt: TGTGCCAGCAGTTCCTCCAAAATCCGTGGCTACACCTTC
CDR3aa: CASSSSKIRGYTF

j_gene: TRBJ2-5
v_gene: TRBV5-1
abundance: .
d_gene: .
CDR3nt: TGCGCCAGTACACTGACAGGTGGTAGGGAGACCCAGTACTTC
CDR3aa: CASTLTGGRETQYF

j_gene: TRBJ2-1
v_gene: TRBV20-1
abundance: many
d_gene: .
CDR3nt: TGCAGTGCTAGGGGCGACAGGGAGCAGTTCTTC
CDR3aa: CSARGDREQFF

j_gene: TRBJ1-4
v_gene: TRBV29-1
abundance: .
d_gene: .
CDR3nt: TGCAGCGTGATCCGGGCGACTAATGAAAAACTGTTTTTT
CDR3aa: CSVIRATNEKLFF

j_gene: TRBJ2-1
v_gene: TRBV6-2/TRBV6-3
abundance: many
d_gene: .
CDR3nt: TGTGCCAGCAAGGGGAGCTCCTACAATGAGCAGTTCTTC
CDR3aa: CASKGSSYNEQFF

j_gene: TRBJ2-1
v_gene: TRBV11-2
abundance: .
d_gene: TRBD2
CDR3nt: TGTGCCAGCAGCTTAGGCGGGACCGGGACTAGCGTAGACAATGAGCAGTTCTTC
CDR3aa: CASSLGGTGTSVDNEQFF

j_gene: TRBJ1-2
v_gene: TRBV20-1
abundance: .
d_gene: TRBD1
CDR3nt: TGCAGTGCGCGGACAGGGCGAGGCTACACCTTC
CDR3aa: CSARTGRGYTF

j_gene: TRBJ2-1
v_gene: TRBV5-1
abundance: many
d_gene: .
CDR3nt: TGCGCCAGCAGCTTGGTTTCAGGGGTTCTGAATGAGCAGTTCTTC
CDR3aa: CASSLVSGVLNEQFF

j_gene: TRBJ2-1
v_gene: TRBV10-3
abundance: few
d_gene: TRBD2
CDR3nt: TGTGCCATCAGTGAGTCTGTTAGCGGGAGCAATGAGCAGTTCTTC
CDR3aa: CAISESVSGSNEQFF

j_gene: TRBJ2-1
v_gene: TRBV9
abundance: few
d_gene: TRBD2
CDR3nt: TGTGCCAGCAGCGTAGGGACTAGCGGGGGGCCATTGCATGAGCAGTTCTTC
CDR3aa: CASSVGTSGGPLHEQFF

j_gene: TRBJ1-5
v_gene: TRBV28
abundance: many
d_gene: TRBD1
CDR3nt: TGTGCCAGCAGGCTGGGACAGACTTATCAGCCCCAGCATTTT
CDR3aa: CASRLGQTYQPQHF

j_gene: TRBJ1-2
v_gene: TRBV5-8
abundance: many
d_gene: .
CDR3nt: TGTGCCAGCAGTTCTGCTGCTGGTCGAGGCTACACCTTC
CDR3aa: CASSSAAGRGYTF

j_gene: TRBJ1-6
v_gene: TRBV9
abundance: .
d_gene: .
CDR3nt: TGTGCCAGCAGCCCCTCTGGGGGGCGTAATTCACCCCTCCACTTT
CDR3aa: CASSPSGGRNSPLHF

j_gene: TRBJ1-5
v_gene: TRBV28
abundance: .
d_gene: TRBD1
CDR3nt: TGTGCCAGCAGTTTTCGGGGACAGGGGGGAACTTATAGCAATCAGCCCCAGCATTTT
CDR3aa: CASSFRGQGGTYSNQPQHF

j_gene: TRBJ2-5
v_gene: TRBV6-6
abundance: .
d_gene: .
CDR3nt: TGTGCCAGCAGTTACTCGATCGGGTCGGGCAAAGAGACCCAGTACTTC
CDR3aa: CASSYSIGSGKETQYF

j_gene: TRBJ1-2
v_gene: TRBV5-1
abundance: .
d_gene: .
CDR3nt: TGCGCCAGCAGCTTGGCGGGGGAAGCAAATTATGGCTACACCTTC
CDR3aa: CASSLAGEANYGYTF

j_gene: TRBJ1-4
v_gene: TRBV19
abundance: few
d_gene: .
CDR3nt: TGTGCCAGTAGTATTCGGACTTCAACTAATGAAAAACTGTTTTTT
CDR3aa: CASSIRTSTNEKLFF

j_gene: TRBJ1-1
v_gene: TRBV12-3/TRBV12-4
abundance: .
d_gene: TRBD1
CDR3nt: TGTGCCAGCAGCTCGGACAGGGCCGCTGAAGCTTTCTTT
CDR3aa: CASSSDRAAEAFF

j_gene: TRBJ2-5
v_gene: TRBV5-1
abundance: .
d_gene: .
CDR3nt: TGCGCCAGCAGCCCCGACACCATAGCCACGGAGTTCTTC
CDR3aa: CASSPDTIATEFF

j_gene: TRBJ1-1
v_gene: TRBV5-1
abundance: .
d_gene: .
CDR3nt: TGCGCCAGCAGCCCGCCGTCAGGGGTTGGAACTGAAGCTTTCTTT
CDR3aa: CASSPPSGVGTEAFF

j_gene: TRBJ2-2
v_gene: TRBV3-1
abundance: .
d_gene: TRBD2
CDR3nt: TGTGCCAGCAGCCCCAGCCTTCTAGCGGGAGGGCGGACCGGGGAGCTGTTTTTT
CDR3aa: CASSPSLLAGGRTGELFF

j_gene: TRBJ2-3
v_gene: TRBV25-1
abundance: .
d_gene: TRBD2
CDR3nt: TGTGCCAGCAGTCATCTAGCGGGACCCCCCGATACGCAGTATTTT
CDR3aa: CASSHLAGPPDTQYF

j_gene: TRBJ2-1
v_gene: TRBV2
abundance: .
d_gene: .
CDR3nt: TGTGCCAGCAGTGTCCCCAATGAGCAGTTCTTC
CDR3aa: CASSVPNEQFF

j_gene: TRBJ1-4
v_gene: TRBV18
abundance: few
d_gene: .
CDR3nt: TGTGCCAGCTCACCGATCTCAGAGAATGAAAAACTGTTTTTT
CDR3aa: CASSPISENEKLFF

j_gene: TRBJ1-5
v_gene: TRBV29-1
abundance: .
d_gene: .
CDR3nt: TGCAGCGTTGCGGCAGGGGCGAATAGCAATCAGCCCCAGCATTTT
CDR3aa: CSVAAGANSNQPQHF

j_gene: TRBJ2-3
v_gene: TRBV12-3/TRBV12-4
abundance: once
d_gene: .
CDR3nt: TGTGCCAGCAGCAAGACCAGCGTGAGCGCAGATATGCAGTATTTT
CDR3aa: CASSKTSVSADMQYF

j_gene: TRBJ2-7
v_gene: TRBV7-2
abundance: few
d_gene: .
CDR3nt: TGTGCCAGCAGCTTATCATCCGGCGGGCAGTACTTC
CDR3aa: CASSLSSGGQYF

j_gene: TRBJ1-2
v_gene: TRBV2
abundance: .
d_gene: .
CDR3nt: TGTGCCAGCAGTGTCACGGGGAACTATGGCTACACCTTC
CDR3aa: CASSVTGNYGYTF

j_gene: TRBJ1-5
v_gene: TRBV20-1
abundance: few
d_gene: .
CDR3nt: TGCAGTGCTAGAGTCGGTACGTCGGTTCGGACTCGGCCCCAGCATTTT
CDR3aa: CSARVGTSVRTRPQHF

j_gene: TRBJ2-3
v_gene: TRBV18
abundance: many
d_gene: .
CDR3nt: TGTGCCAGCTCACCACGAGGGGGGAACACAGATACGCAGTATTTT
CDR3aa: CASSPRGGNTDTQYF

j_gene: TRBJ2-1
v_gene: TRBV10-3
abundance: many
d_gene: TRBD2
CDR3nt: TGTGCCATCAGTGACCATAGCGGGAGAGGTACCAACAATGAGCAGTTCTTC
CDR3aa: CAISDHSGRGTNNEQFF

j_gene: TRBJ2-7
v_gene: TRBV6-6
abundance: few
d_gene: TRBD2
CDR3nt: TGTGCCAGCAGCTATTCCGGGACTAGCGGGGGAGGCTACGAGCAGTACTTC
CDR3aa: CASSYSGTSGGGYEQYF

j_gene: TRBJ1-1
v_gene: TRBV25-1
abundance: .
d_gene: TRBD1
CDR3nt: TGTGCCAGCAGTGGAACAGGGGGCTTGAACACTGAAGCTTTCTTT
CDR3aa: CASSGTGGLNTEAFF

j_gene: TRBJ2-4
v_gene: TRBV10-1
abundance: .
d_gene: .
CDR3nt: TGCGCCAGCAGTGAGTCGGTGGGGGCCGGGCCCAAAAACATTCAGTACTTC
CDR3aa: CASSESVGAGPKNIQYF

j_gene: TRBJ1-2
v_gene: TRBV4-3
abundance: .
d_gene: TRBD1
CDR3nt: TGCGCCAGCAGCCAGGACAGGGGAACCCTCGATGGCTACACCTTC
CDR3aa: CASSQDRGTLDGYTF

j_gene: TRBJ1-2
v_gene: TRBV10-3
abundance: .
d_gene: .
CDR3nt: TGTGCCATCAGTGCTGGGGTAGGGCACTATGGCTACACCTTC
CDR3aa: CAISAGVGHYGYTF

j_gene: TRBJ2-1
v_gene: TRBV6-6
abundance: once
d_gene: .
CDR3nt: TGTGCCAGCGGCCGGCTGCCCAATGAGCAGTTCTTC
CDR3aa: CASGRLPNEQFF

j_gene: TRBJ2-3
v_gene: TRBV7-9
abundance: .
d_gene: .
CDR3nt: TGTGCCAGCAGCTCGGATGGGGCAGGGCAGGCAGATACGCAGTATTTT
CDR3aa: CASSSDGAGQADTQYF

j_gene: TRBJ2-5
v_gene: TRBV7-2
abundance: .
d_gene: .
CDR3nt: TGTGCCAGCAGCCCCTTCCTGGAGACCCAGTACTTC
CDR3aa: CASSPFLETQYF